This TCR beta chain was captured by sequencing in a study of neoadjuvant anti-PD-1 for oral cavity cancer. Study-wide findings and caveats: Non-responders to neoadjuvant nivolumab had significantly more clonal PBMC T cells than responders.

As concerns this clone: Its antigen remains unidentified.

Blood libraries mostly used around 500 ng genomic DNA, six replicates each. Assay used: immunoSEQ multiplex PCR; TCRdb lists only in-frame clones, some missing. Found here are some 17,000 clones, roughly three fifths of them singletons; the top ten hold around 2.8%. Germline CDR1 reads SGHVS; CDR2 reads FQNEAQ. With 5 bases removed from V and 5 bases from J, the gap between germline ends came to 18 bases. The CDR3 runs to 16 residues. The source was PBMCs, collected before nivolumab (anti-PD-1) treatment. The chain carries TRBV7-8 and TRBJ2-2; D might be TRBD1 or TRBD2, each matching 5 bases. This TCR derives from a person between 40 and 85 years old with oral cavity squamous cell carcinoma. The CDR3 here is CASSAISGGLTGELFF. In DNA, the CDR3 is TGTGCCAGCAGCGCCATATCTGGGGGATTGACCGGGGAGCTGTTTTTT. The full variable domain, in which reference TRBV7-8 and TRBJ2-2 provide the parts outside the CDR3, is GAGVSQSPRYKVAKRGQDVALRCDPISGHVSLFWYQQALGQGPEFLTYFQNEAQLDKSGLPSDRFFAERPEGSVSTLKIQRTQQEDSAVYLCASSAISGGLTGELFFGEGSRLTVL.